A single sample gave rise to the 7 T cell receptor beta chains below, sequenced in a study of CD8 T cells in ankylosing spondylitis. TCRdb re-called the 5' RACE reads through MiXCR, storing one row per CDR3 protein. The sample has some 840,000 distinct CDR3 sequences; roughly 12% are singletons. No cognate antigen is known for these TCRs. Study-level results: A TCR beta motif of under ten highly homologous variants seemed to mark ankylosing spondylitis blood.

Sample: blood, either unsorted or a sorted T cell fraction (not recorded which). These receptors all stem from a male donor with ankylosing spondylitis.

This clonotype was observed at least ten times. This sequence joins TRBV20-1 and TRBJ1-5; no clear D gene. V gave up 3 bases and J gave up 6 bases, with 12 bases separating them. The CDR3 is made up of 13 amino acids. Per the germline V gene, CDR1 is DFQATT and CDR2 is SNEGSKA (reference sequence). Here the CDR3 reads CSASPEVGQPQHF. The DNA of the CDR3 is TGCAGTGCTAGTCCAGAGGTTGGTCAGCCCCAGCATTTT.

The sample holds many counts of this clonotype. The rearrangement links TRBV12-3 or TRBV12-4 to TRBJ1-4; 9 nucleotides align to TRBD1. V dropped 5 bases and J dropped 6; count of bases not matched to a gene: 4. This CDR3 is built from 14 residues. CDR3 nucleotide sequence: TGTGCCAGCAGTGGTCGACAGGGGGATGAAAAACTGTTTTTT. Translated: CASSGRQGDEKLFF.

The chain's CDR3 is CASSLRDTLSYGYTF. CDR3 nucleotides: TGTGCCAGCAGTTTAAGGGACACACTTTCCTATGGCTACACCTTC. The V gene is TRBV12-3 or TRBV12-4, the J gene TRBJ1-2; D possibly corresponds to TRBD1 (6 bases). The CDR3 loop spans 15 amino acids. The ends were cut back, 2 bases at V and 4 bases at J, with 14 bases in the middle.

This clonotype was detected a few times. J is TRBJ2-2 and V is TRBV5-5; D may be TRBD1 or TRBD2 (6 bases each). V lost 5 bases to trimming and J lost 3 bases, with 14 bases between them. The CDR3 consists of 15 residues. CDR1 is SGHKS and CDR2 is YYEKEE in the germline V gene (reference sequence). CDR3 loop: CASRSRGGDTGELFF. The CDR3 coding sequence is TGTGCCAGCAGGTCCAGGGGCGGGGACACCGGGGAGCTGTTTTTT.

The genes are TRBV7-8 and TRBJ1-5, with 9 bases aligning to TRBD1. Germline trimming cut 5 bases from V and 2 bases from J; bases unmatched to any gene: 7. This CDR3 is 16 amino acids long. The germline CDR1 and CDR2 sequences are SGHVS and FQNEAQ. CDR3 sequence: CASSPGTGSRNQPQHF. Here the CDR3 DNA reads TGTGCCAGCAGCCCCGGGACAGGGAGTCGCAATCAGCCCCAGCATTTT.

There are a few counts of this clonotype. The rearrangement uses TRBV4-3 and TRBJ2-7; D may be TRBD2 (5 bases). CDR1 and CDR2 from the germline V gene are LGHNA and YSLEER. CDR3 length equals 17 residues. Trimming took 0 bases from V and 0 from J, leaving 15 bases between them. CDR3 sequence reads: CASSQDRVRGFSYEQYF. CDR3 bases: TGCGCCAGCAGCCAAGATCGCGTCCGAGGGTTCTCCTACGAGCAGTACTTC.

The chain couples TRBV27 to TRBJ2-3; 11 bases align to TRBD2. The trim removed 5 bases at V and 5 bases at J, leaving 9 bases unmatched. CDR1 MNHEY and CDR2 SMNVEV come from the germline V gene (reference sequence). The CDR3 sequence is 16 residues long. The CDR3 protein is CASSPRPGLAEDTQYF. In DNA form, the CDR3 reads TGTGCCAGCAGTCCTCGACCGGGACTAGCGGAAGATACGCAGTATTTT.